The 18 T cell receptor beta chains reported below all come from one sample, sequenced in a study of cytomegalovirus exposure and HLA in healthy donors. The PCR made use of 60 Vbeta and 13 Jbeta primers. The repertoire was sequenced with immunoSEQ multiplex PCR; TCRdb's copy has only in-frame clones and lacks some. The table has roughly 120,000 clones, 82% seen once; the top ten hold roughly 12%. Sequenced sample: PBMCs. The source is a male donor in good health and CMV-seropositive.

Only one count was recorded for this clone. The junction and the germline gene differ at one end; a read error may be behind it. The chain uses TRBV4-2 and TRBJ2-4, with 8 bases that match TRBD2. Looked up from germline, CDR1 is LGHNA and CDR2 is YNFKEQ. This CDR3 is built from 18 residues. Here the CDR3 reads CASSQDRNPGGAKNSQYF. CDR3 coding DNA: TGTGCCAGCAGCCAAGATAGAAACCCCGGGGGGGCCAAAAACAGTCAGTACTTC.

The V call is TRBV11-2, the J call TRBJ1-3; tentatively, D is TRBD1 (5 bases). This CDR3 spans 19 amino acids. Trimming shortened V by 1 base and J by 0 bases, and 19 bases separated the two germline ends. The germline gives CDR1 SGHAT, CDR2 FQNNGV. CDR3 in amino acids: CASSLVSLRPDISGNTIYF. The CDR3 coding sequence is TGTGCCAGCAGCTTAGTTTCCTTAAGACCGGACATCTCTGGAAACACCATATATTTT.

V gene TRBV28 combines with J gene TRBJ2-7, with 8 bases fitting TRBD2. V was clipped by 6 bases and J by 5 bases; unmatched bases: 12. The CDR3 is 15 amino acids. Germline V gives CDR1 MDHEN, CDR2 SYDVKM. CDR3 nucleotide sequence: TGTGCCAGCAGCCCCATGGGGGCCGGGAGGGACGAGCAGTACTTC. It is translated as CASSPMGAGRDEQYF.

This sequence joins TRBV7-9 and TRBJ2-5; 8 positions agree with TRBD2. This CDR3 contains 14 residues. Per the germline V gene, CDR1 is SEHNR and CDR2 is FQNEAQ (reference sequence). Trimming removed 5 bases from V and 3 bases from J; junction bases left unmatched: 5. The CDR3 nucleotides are TGTGCCAGCAGCGTACCACTAGCGGAAGAGACCCAGTACTTC. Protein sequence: CASSVPLAEETQYF.

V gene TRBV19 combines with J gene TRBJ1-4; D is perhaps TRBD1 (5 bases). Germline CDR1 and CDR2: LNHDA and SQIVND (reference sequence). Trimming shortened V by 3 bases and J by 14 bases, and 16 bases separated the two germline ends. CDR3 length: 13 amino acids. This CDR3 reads CASSITPPTVLFF. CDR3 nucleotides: TGTGCCAGTAGTATCACCCCCCCGACAGTGCTGTTTTTT.

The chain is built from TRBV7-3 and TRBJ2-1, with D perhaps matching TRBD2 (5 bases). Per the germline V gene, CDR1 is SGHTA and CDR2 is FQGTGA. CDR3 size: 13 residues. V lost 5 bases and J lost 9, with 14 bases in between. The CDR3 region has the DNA TGTGCCAGCAGCCCGTTCTATGCGGGTGAGCAGTTCTTC. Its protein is CASSPFYAGEQFF.

CDR3 sequence reads: CASSILTGGGYNSPLHF. The CDR3, as DNA: TGTGCCAGTAGTATCTTGACAGGAGGAGGTTATAATTCACCCCTCCACTTT. V is TRBV19 and J is TRBJ1-6; tentative D call: TRBD1 (6 bases). The ends were cut back, 3 bases at V and 4 bases at J, with 16 bases in the middle. Germline CDR1 is LNHDA and CDR2 is SQIVND (reference sequence). The CDR3 sequence is 17 residues long.

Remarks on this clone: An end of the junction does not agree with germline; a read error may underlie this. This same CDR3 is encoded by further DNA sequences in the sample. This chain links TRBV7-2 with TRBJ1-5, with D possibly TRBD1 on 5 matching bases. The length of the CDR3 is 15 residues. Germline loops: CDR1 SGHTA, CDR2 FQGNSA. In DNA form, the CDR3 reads TGCGCCAGCAGCTTAGCGGGGGGTTACAATCAGCCCCAGCATTTT. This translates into CASSLAGGYNQPQHF.

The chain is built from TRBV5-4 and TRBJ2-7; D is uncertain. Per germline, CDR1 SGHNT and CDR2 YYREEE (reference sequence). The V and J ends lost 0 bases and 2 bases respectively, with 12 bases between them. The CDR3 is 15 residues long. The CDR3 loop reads CASSLAELAAYEQYF. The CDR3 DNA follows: TGTGCCAGCAGCTTGGCGGAATTAGCAGCCTACGAGCAGTACTTC.

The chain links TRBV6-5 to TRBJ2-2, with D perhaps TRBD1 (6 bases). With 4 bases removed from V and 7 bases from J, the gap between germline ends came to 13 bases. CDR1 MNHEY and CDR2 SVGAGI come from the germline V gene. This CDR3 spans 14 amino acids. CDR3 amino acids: CASSSQGSGGELFF. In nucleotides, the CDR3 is TGTGCCAGCAGTTCACAGGGCTCCGGCGGGGAGCTGTTTTTT.

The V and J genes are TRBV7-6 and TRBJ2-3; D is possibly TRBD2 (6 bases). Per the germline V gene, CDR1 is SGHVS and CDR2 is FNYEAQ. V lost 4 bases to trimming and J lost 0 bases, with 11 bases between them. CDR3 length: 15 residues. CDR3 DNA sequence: TGTGCCAGCAGCTCCCTCGGGACTAGCACAGATACGCAGTATTTT. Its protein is CASSSLGTSTDTQYF.

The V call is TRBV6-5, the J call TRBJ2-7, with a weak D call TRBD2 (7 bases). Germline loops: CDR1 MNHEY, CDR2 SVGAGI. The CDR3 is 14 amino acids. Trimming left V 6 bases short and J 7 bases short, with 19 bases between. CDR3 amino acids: CASSPRGLAEEQYF. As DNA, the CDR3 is TGTGCCAGCAGCCCCAGGGGCCTAGCGGAAGAGCAGTACTTC.

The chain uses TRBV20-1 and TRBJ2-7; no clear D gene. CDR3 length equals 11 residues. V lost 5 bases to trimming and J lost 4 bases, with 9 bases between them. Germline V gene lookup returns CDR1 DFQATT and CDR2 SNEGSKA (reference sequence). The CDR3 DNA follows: TGCAGTGCTTCCAGGCCTTACGAGCAGTACTTC. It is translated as CSASRPYEQYF.

CDR3 residues: CASSPLDPGHLYNEQFF. CDR3 nucleotide sequence: TGTGCCAGCAGCCCCCTCGACCCGGGACACCTATACAATGAGCAGTTCTTC. The chain is built from TRBV2 and TRBJ2-1, with TRBD1 as a possible D gene (6 bases). This CDR3 spans 17 amino acids. V shed 6 bases and J shed 4 bases, with 22 bases lying between them. Germline V gene lookup returns CDR1 SNHLY and CDR2 FYNNEI. The whole variable domain, filled in from reference TRBV2 and TRBJ2-1, reads EPEVTQTPSHQVTQMGQEVILRCVPISNHLYFYWYRQILGQKVEFLVSFYNNEISEKSEIFDDQFSVERPDGSNFTLKIRSTKLEDSAMYFCASSPLDPGHLYNEQFFGPGTRLTVL.

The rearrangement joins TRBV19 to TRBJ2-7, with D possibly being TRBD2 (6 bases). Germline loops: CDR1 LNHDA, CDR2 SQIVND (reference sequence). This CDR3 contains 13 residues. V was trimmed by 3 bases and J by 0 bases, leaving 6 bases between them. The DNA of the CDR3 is TGTGCCAGTAGTATGACTAGCTCCTACGAGCAGTACTTC. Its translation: CASSMTSSYEQYF. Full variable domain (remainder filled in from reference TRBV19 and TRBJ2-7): DGGITQSPKYLFRKEGQNVTLSCEQNLNHDAMYWYRQDPGQGLRLIYYSQIVNDFQKGDIAEGYSVSREKKESFPLTVTSAQKNPTAFYLCASSMTSSYEQYFGPGTRLTVT.

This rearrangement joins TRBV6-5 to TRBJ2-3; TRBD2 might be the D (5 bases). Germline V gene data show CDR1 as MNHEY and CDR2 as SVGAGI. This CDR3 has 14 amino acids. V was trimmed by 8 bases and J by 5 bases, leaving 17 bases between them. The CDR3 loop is CASAAGYGVDTQYF. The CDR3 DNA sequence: TGTGCCAGCGCGGCAGGCTACGGGGTAGATACGCAGTATTTT.

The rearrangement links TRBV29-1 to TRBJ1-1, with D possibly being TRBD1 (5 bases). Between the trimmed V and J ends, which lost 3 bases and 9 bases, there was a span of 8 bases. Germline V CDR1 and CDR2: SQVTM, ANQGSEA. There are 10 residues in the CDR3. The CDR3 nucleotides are TGCAGCGTTGAGACAGAGCAAGCTTTCTTT. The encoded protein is CSVETEQAFF.

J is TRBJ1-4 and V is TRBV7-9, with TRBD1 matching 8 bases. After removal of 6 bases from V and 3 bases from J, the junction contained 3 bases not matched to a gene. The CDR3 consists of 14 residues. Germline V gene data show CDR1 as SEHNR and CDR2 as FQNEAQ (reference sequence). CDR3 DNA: TGTGCCAGCAGGCCGGGACAGGCTAATGAAAAACTGTTTTTT. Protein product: CASRPGQANEKLFF.